The clone carrying this T cell receptor (beta chain) was counted a few times. This sample is drawn from a study of beta chain features in type 1 diabetes. The CDR3 consists of 15 residues. Trimming took 1 base from V and 7 from J, leaving 13 bases between them. CDR1 and CDR2 (germline): SGHTA, FQGNSA. The study reverse transcribed the entire isolated RNA, so it sequenced expressed TCRB transcripts. Clones were sequenced by immunoSEQ multiplex PCR, and TCRdb holds only the in-frame ones, with some missing. There are around 150,000 clones in the sample; less than 8.5% occur only once, and 1.1% to 1.5% lies in the top ten.

The sequenced material came from central memory CD4+ T cells from blood. This sequence was found in a woman in her thirties in good health. The genes are TRBV7-2 and TRBJ2-2; D not resolved. CDR3 sequence: CASSLGRRAIGELFF. The CDR3, as DNA: TGTGCCAGCAGCTTAGGGCGGAGAGCGATCGGGGAGCTGTTTTTT.